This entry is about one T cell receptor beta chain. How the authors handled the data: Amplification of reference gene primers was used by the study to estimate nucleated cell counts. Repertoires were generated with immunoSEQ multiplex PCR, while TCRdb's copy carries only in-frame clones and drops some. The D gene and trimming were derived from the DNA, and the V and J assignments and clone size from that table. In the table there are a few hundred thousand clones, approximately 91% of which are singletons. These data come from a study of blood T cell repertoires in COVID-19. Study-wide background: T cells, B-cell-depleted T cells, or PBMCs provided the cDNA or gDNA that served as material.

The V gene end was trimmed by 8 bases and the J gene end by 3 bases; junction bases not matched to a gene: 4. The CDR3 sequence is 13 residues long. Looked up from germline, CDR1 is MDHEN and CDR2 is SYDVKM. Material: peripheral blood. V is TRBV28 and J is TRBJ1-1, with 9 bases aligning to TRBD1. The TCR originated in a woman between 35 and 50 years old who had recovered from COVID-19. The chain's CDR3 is CASGWDRDTEAFF. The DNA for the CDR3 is TGTGCCAGCGGGTGGGACAGGGACACTGAAGCTTTCTTT. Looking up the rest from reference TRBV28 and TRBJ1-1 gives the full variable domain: DVKVTQSSRYLVKRTGEKVFLECVQDMDHENMFWYRQDPGLGLRLIYFSYDVKMKEKGDIPEGYSVSREKKERFSLILESASTNQTSMYLCASGWDRDTEAFFGQGTRLTVV.